The present T cell receptor beta chain was sequenced within a study of T cells in Graves' hyperthyroidism and ophthalmopathy. Overall study context: Peripheral blood was secured at the point of initial diagnosis, before any treatment. Study results and caveats: Clonotypes that were expanded in thyroid above 0.001 mostly appeared in blood too.

Amplified TCR beta CDR3 regions derived from RNA transcripts. First-round RT-PCR with HTBI primers amplified the TCR CDR3 region. One entry per CDR3 protein results from TCRdb running MiXCR on the multiplex PCR reads. The sample records roughly 740,000 distinct CDR3 sequences, around 15% being singletons. Points on this clonotype: The antigen is not known.

Diagnosis relied on clinical symptoms, serum thyroxine and TRAb, thyroid ultrasound and orbital computed tomography. Trimming cost V 3 bases and J 15 bases, with 12 bases left between them. Per the germline V gene, CDR1 is GTSNPN and CDR2 is SVGIG (reference sequence). This CDR3 has 10 amino acids. The source is a man between 18 and 29 years old with Graves' hyperthyroidism. The sequenced material came from blood. The V call is TRBV30, the J call TRBJ2-1; D may be TRBD2 (6 bases). The CDR3 nucleotides are TGTGCCTGGAGCGGGAGTTATCCGTTCTTC. Translated: CAWSGSYPFF. Filled out from reference TRBV30 and TRBJ2-1, the complete variable domain reads SQTIHQWPATLVQPVGSPLSLECTVEGTSNPNLYWYRQAAGRGLQLLFYSVGIGQISSEVPQNLSASRPQDRQFILSSKKLLLSDSGFYLCAWSGSYPFFGPGTRLTVL.